This T cell receptor beta chain was recorded in a study of T cell responses to AZD1222 COVID-19 vaccine. The CDR3 runs 15 residues. J was trimmed by 3 bases and V by 7 bases; bases with no gene match: 11. Germline CDR1 reads WNHNN; CDR2 reads SYGVQD (reference sequence). About this clone: Its antigen is unknown.

The table came from immunoSEQ multiplex PCR; TCRdb's copy has only in-frame clones and leaves some out. Found here are 130,000 or so clones, about 90% of them singletons; the top ten hold over 2.5%. Study-level points and caveats: There were repertoire samples only from the period after the peak T cell response.

The chain carries TRBV10-1 and TRBJ2-7, with 8 bases aligning to TRBD1. This TCR was recovered from an adult in good health. Sequences were derived from peripheral blood, sampled on day 0 of AZD1222 vaccination. The CDR3 region is CASTQPGQANYEQYF. DNA of the CDR3: TGCGCCAGCACCCAACCGGGACAGGCTAACTACGAGCAGTACTTC.